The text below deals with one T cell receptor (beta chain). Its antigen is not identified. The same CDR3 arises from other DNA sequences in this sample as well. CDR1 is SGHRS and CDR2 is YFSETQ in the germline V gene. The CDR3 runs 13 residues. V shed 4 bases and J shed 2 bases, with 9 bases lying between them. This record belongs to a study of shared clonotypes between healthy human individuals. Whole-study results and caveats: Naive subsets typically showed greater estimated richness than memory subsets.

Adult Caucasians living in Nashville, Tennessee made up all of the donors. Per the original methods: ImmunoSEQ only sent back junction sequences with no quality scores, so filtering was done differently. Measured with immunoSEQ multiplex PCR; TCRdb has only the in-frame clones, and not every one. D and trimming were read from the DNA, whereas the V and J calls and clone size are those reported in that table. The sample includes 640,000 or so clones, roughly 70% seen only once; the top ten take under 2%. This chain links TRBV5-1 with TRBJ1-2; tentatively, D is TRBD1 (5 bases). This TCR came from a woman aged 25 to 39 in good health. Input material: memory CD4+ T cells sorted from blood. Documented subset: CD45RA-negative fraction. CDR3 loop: CASSPGPNYGYTF. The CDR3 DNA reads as TGCGCCAGCAGCCCGGGGCCGAACTATGGCTACACCTTC.